Listed here is a single T cell receptor (beta chain). Its cognate antigen is unknown. This specimen comes from a study of cytomegalovirus exposure and HLA in healthy donors. In the study overall: The same platform used for the 666 first-cohort repertoires was also used for the 100 to 150 validation repertoires, as a later analysis reported. The study, taken as a whole, reports: The tendency of first-cohort TCR clusters to co-occur in the 90 to 150 validation repertoires was the finding of a later analysis. Reportedly, cytomegalovirus status was diagnosed with high sensitivity and specificity. CMV antigen specificity was confirmed in vitro for a few CMV-associated chains.

The CDR3 spans 17 residues. Germline CDR1 reads SGHDT; CDR2 reads YYEEEE. V lost 0 bases and J lost 7, with 22 bases in between. Using immunoSEQ multiplex PCR, the repertoire was profiled, and TCRdb retains in-frame clones only, with some absent. Among hundreds of thousands of clones listed, over 65% were seen once. This clonotype was sampled from a woman aged 18-29 years in good health and CMV-seronegative. J is TRBJ1-1 and V is TRBV5-6; D might be TRBD1 (6 bases). The sample consisted of PBMCs. CDR3 bases: TGTGCCAGCAGCTTGGTTAAATCCACAGAAGACAGGCGTGAAGCTTTCTTT. As protein: CASSLVKSTEDRREAFF.